In this sample, the clone carrying this T cell receptor beta chain turned up many times. Trimming took 3 bases from V and 9 from J, leaving 14 bases between them. The CDR3 has 13 amino acids. The germline V gene has CDR1 SGDLS and CDR2 YYNGEE. Genomic DNA served as the source from which two-round multiplex PCR generated TCR beta CDR3 amplicons. It was primers specific to each TRBV and TRBJ gene that first-round PCR used. TCRdb re-analysed the multiplex PCR reads in MiXCR, keeping a single row per CDR3 protein. The sample consists of some 15,000 distinct CDR3 sequences, about 55% of them appearing once. These data are taken from a study of prognosis after radiotherapy for stage I lung cancer.

The chain recombines TRBV9 with TRBJ2-3; D is perhaps TRBD1 or TRBD2 (5 bases each). The sequenced sample was PBMCs, obtained before or after stereotactic body radiation therapy (not recorded which). The clonotype was recovered from a donor older than 45 with non-small cell lung cancer. The CDR3 coding sequence is TGTGCCAGCAGCGACCGGGACCAGGAGACGCAGTATTTT. Its protein is CASSDRDQETQYF. The full variable domain, with the rest looked up from reference TRBV9 and TRBJ2-3, is DSGVTQTPKHLITATGQRVTLRCSPRSGDLSVYWYQQSLDQGLQFLIQYYNGEERAKGNILERFSAQQFPDLHSELNLSSLELGDSALYFCASSDRDQETQYFGPGTRLTVL.